This T cell receptor (beta chain) was sequenced in a study of shared clonotypes between healthy human individuals. About the study: Researchers assigned three CD4 naive, three CD4 memory, two CD8 naive and one CD8 memory plate to each donor. Points from the study as a whole: The generation probabilities recorded for non-shared clonotypes fell below those of clonotypes shared by all four donors. The study found approximately 5% of naive CD4 clonotypes shared across a few donors.

As to this clone: Its target is not known.

Germline values: CDR1 SEHNR, CDR2 FQNEAQ (reference sequence). The CDR3 has 14 residues. V was shortened by 5 bases and J by 8 bases, with 15 bases between the two germline ends. TCRdb keeps only in-frame clones here, not all; method: immunoSEQ multiplex PCR. The repertoire has some 2,400,000 clones, approximately 94% of them found once; the top ten carry roughly 0.13%. This chain uses TRBV7-9 with TRBJ1-4, with D possibly matching TRBD1 (5 bases). This TCR was recovered from a man between 18 and 29 years old in good health. The sample taken for sequencing was naive CD4+ T cells sorted from blood. The subset denotes: CD45RA+ positively selected. The CDR3 spells CASSRPGTSEKLFF. DNA of the CDR3: TGTGCCAGCAGCCGTCCCGGGACTAGCGAAAAACTGTTTTTT. Full variable domain (remainder filled in from reference TRBV7-9 and TRBJ1-4): DTGVSQNPRHKITKRGQNVTFRCDPISEHNRLYWYRQTLGQGPEFLTYFQNEAQLEKSRLLSDRFSAERPKGSFSTLEIQRTEQGDSAMYLCASSRPGTSEKLFFGSGTQLSVL.